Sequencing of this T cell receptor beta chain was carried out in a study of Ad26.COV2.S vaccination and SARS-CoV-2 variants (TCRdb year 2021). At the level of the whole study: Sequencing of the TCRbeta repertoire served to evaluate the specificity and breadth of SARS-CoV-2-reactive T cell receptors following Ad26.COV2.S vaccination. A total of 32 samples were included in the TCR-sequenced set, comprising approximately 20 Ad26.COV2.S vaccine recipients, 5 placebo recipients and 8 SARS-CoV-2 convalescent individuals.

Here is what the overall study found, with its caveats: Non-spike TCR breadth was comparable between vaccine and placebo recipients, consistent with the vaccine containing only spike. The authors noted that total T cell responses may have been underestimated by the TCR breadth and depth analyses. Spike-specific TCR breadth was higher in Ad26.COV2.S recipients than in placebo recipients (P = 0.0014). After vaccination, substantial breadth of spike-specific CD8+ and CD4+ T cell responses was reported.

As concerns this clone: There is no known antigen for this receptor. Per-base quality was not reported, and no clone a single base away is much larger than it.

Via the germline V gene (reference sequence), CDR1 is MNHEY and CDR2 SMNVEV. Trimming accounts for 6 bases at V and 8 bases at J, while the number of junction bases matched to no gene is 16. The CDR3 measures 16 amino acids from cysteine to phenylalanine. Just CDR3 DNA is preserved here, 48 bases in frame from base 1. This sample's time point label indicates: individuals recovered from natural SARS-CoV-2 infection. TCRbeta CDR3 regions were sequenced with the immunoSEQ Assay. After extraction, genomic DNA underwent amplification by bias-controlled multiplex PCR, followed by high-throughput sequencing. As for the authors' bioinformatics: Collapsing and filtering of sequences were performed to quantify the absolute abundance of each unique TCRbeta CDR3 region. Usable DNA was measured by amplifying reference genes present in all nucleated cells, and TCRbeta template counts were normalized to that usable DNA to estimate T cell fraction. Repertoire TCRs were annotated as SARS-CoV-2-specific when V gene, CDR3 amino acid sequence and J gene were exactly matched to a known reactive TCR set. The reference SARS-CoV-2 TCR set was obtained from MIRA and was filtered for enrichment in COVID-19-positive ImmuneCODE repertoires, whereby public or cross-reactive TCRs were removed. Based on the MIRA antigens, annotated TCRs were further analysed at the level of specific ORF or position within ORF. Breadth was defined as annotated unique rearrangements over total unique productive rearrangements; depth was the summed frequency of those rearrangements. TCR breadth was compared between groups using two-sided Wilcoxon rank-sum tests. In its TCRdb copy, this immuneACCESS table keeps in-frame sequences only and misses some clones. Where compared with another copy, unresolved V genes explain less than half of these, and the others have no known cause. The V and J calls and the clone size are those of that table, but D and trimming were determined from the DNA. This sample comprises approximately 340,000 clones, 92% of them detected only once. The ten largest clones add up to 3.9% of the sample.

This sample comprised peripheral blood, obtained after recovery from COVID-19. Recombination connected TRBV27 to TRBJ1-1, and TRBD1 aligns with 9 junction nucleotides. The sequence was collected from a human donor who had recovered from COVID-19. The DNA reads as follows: TGTGCCAGCAGATTACAGGGGGCCCTTCTCCCTACGGAAGCTTTCTTT. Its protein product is CASRLQGALLPTEAFF.